Sequencing of this T cell receptor beta chain was carried out in a study of blood T cells in healthy people across ages. Primers used in a second PCR of about 7 to 11 cycles were a sample-barcoded 5' primer and a J-beta primer mix. The authors tagged each cDNA molecule using a template-switch adaptor with 12 random nucleotides. TCRdb independently ran MiXCR on the 5' RACE reads; one entry per CDR3 protein. The sample lists about 2 million distinct CDR3 sequences; around half were seen once. The clonotype was recovered from a woman aged 40 to 49 in good health. The material sequenced was blood.

This chain's CDR3 is CSATPGGSNQPQHF. The CDR3 bases are TGCAGTGCCACCCCCGGGGGAAGCAATCAGCCCCAGCATTTT. The chain employs TRBV20-1 and TRBJ1-5; a weak D match, TRBD1 (5 bases). The germline V gene has CDR1 DFQATT and CDR2 SNEGSKA (reference sequence). This CDR3 has 14 residues. The V end lost 6 bases, the J end lost 1 base, and 13 bases lay between the germline ends.